Given below is one T cell receptor beta chain in context. Its antigen remains unknown. Other DNA variants within this sample encode the same CDR3. The sample belongs to a study of cytomegalovirus exposure and HLA in healthy donors. General observations from the study: When the data were analyzed later, several of the most significant clusters appeared to be linked to common viral pathogens. Other equally common chains were less clonally expanded than HLA-associated TCR beta chains, a later analysis showed. TCR beta chains numbering more than 150 were designated cytomegalovirus-associated.

The V segment lost 4 bases and the J segment 5 bases; nucleotides outside the gene matches: 4. The CDR3 loop spans 13 amino acids. Germline V lookup: CDR1 SGHRS, CDR2 YFSETQ. PCR employed 60 Vbeta and 13 Jbeta primers. This table comes from immunoSEQ multiplex PCR, and its TCRdb copy is limited to in-frame clones, with some not included. The data contain about 110,000 clones, 70% to 80% of them singletons. This sequence joins TRBV5-1 and TRBJ2-7, with 9 bases fitting TRBD1. This receptor was taken from a man aged 45 to 65 in good health and CMV-seropositive. Sequenced input: PBMCs. This chain's CDR3 is CASSPGQGNEQYF. DNA for the CDR3: TGCGCCAGCAGCCCGGGACAGGGAAACGAGCAGTACTTC.